Each of the 26 T cell receptor beta chains below was sequenced from the same sample in a study of blood T cell repertoires in COVID-19. The assay was immunoSEQ multiplex PCR, and TCRdb's table has in-frame clones only and misses some. The repertoire consists of roughly 280,000 clones, with approximately 86% occurring once and the leading ten covering approximately 2%. The sample comprised peripheral blood. The receptor source for this set is a man aged 25-40 years with active or convalescent COVID-19.

The chain joins TRBV11-3 to TRBJ2-1; D possibly corresponds to TRBD2 (5 bases). The CDR3 is 13 amino acids. The germline V and J ends were trimmed by 3 bases and 9 bases, with 12 bases remaining between them. CDR1 and CDR2 (germline): SGHNT, YENEEA. The CDR3 loop is CASSFAREGEQFF. DNA of the CDR3: TGTGCCAGCAGCTTTGCCCGTGAGGGTGAGCAGTTCTTC. Complete variable domain (other parts from reference TRBV11-3 and TRBJ2-1): EAGVVQSPRYKIIEKKQPVAFWCNPISGHNTLYWYLQNLGQGPELLIRYENEEAVDDSQLPKDRFSAERLKGVDSTLKIQPAELGDSAVYLCASSFAREGEQFFGPGTRLTVL.

This clone was seen a single time. Mismatch with germline at one junction end may stem from a read error. The J gene is TRBJ1-2, the V gene TRBV6-6; 7 positions agree with TRBD1. This CDR3 has 15 amino acids. From germline, CDR1 is MNHNY and CDR2 SVGAGI (reference sequence). The DNA for the CDR3 is TGTGCCAGCAGTCGTGGCGCGGAACCAGGGGGTGGCTACTCCTTC. This gives the protein CASSRGAEPGGGYSF.

This chain links TRBV10-2 with TRBJ2-3; 7 bases match TRBD1. CDR3 size: 12 residues. The trim removed 11 bases at V and 6 bases at J, leaving 8 bases unmatched. Germline V CDR1 and CDR2: WSHSY, SAAADI. The CDR3 loop is CAAEGTADTQYF. In DNA, the CDR3 is TGCGCCGCCGAAGGGACAGCGGATACGCAGTATTTT.

The chain uses TRBV6-5 and TRBJ1-2; 7 positions match TRBD1. V was pared by 0 bases and J by 2 bases, with 6 bases of the junction left unmatched. Germline lookup yields CDR1 MNHEY and CDR2 SVGAGI. This CDR3 has 16 amino acids. CDR3 DNA: TGTGCCAGCAGTTACTCTCGAGGAGGGGGCAACTATGGCTACACCTTC. This translates into CASSYSRGGGNYGYTF.

This clone showed up just a few times. The rearrangement uses TRBV27 and TRBJ2-1, with 12 bases that match TRBD1. With 3 bases clipped from V and 7 bases from J, the junction kept 4 bases outside the gene matches. This CDR3 comprises 15 residues. CDR1 is MNHEY and CDR2 is SMNVEV in the germline V gene (reference sequence). CDR3 protein: CASSLGQGARNEQFF. CDR3 bases: TGTGCCAGCAGTTTGGGACAGGGGGCAAGGAATGAGCAGTTCTTC.

The V call is TRBV23-1, the J call TRBJ2-7; 10 bases align to TRBD1. TRBV23-1 is marked as an open reading frame, function uncertain. This CDR3 region has 15 residues. Trimming took 5 bases from V and 7 from J; bases not matched to a gene: 11. In DNA, the CDR3 is TGCGCCAGCAGTTTTTGGGACAGGGGTGTGGGTGAGCAGTACTTC. Translated, it gives CASSFWDRGVGEQYF.

This clone is a singleton in its sample. The rearrangement links TRBV6-2 or TRBV6-3 to TRBJ2-6; 7 bases map to TRBD1. CDR3 length: 19 amino acids. Germline CDR1 and CDR2: MNHEY and SVGEGT. Trimming removed 4 bases from V and 0 bases from J; junction bases left unmatched: 12. The CDR3 here is CASSSTGQTTFSGANVLTF. The CDR3 DNA follows: TGTGCCAGCAGTTCTACGGGACAGACAACCTTCTCTGGGGCCAACGTCCTGACTTTC.

The chain employs TRBV3-1 (or the pseudogene TRBV3-2) and TRBJ2-1; 9 bases map to TRBD2. The CDR3 runs 16 residues. The trim removed 3 bases at V and 4 bases at J, leaving 7 bases unmatched. Germline assignment: CDR1 LGHDT and CDR2 YNNKEL (reference sequence). CDR3 sequence: CASSHRAGGDYNEQFF. The DNA of the CDR3 is TGTGCCAGCAGCCACCGTGCGGGGGGGGATTACAATGAGCAGTTCTTC.

The V and J genes are TRBV5-4 and TRBJ1-2, with D perhaps TRBD1 (6 bases). The CDR3 consists of 16 residues. With 0 bases removed from V and 7 bases from J, the gap between germline ends came to 19 bases. The germline V gene encodes CDR1 SGHNT and CDR2 YYREEE (reference sequence). CDR3 amino acids: CASSLAFESRGGGYTF. CDR3 bases: TGTGCCAGCAGCTTGGCATTTGAGTCCAGGGGCGGTGGCTACACCTTC.

Ten or more counts support this clone. The chain links TRBV2 to TRBJ2-7; D possibly corresponds to TRBD1 (6 bases). V was clipped by 2 bases and J by 0 bases, with 8 bases between them. Germline V lookup: CDR1 SNHLY, CDR2 FYNNEI. CDR3 size: 14 residues. CDR3 nucleotide sequence: TGTGCCAGCAGTGAAACAGGGTCCTCCTACGAGCAGTACTTC. It yields the protein CASSETGSSYEQYF.

CDR3 protein: CASTGGLGSNYGYTF. CDR3 bases: TGTGCCAGCACCGGGGGGTTGGGCAGTAACTATGGCTACACCTTC. The chain has TRBV2 and TRBJ1-2, with D perhaps matching TRBD1 (5 bases). Germline assignment: CDR1 SNHLY and CDR2 FYNNEI. The length of the CDR3 is 15 residues. Trimming cost V 7 bases and J 1 base, with 16 bases left between them.

Here the CDR3 reads CASGTGAYPGTDTQYF. In nucleotides, the CDR3 is TGTGCCAGCGGCACCGGAGCCTACCCTGGGACAGATACGCAGTATTTT. The J gene is TRBJ2-3, the V gene TRBV9; D gene uncertain. V shed 7 bases and J shed 3 bases, with 21 bases lying between them. This CDR3 spans 16 amino acids. The V gene's germline CDR1 is SGDLS and CDR2 YYNGEE.

V and J are TRBV6-5 and TRBJ1-5, with D perhaps TRBD1 (6 bases). V gave up 3 bases and J gave up 2 bases, with 11 bases separating them. CDR3 length: 15 amino acids. The V gene's germline CDR1 is MNHEY and CDR2 SVGAGI. The CDR3, as DNA: TGTGCCAGCAGTTATGGGGGGGCGCGCAATCAGCCCCAGCATTTT. Protein: CASSYGGARNQPQHF.

Here the CDR3 DNA reads TGCGCCAGCAGCCAGCAACCGGGACAGGGGACTCAGCCCCAGCATTTT. It specifies CASSQQPGQGTQPQHF. V gene TRBV4-1 combines with J gene TRBJ1-5; TRBD1 matches 10 bases. The CDR3 loop spans 16 amino acids. The V gene's germline CDR1 is MGHRA and CDR2 YSYEKL. J gave up 6 bases and V 3 bases, and 8 bases lay outside the gene matches.

This chain's CDR3 is CASSPLVGTRKPYEQYF. Written as DNA, the CDR3 is TGCGCCAGCAGCCCTCTCGTCGGGACAAGGAAACCCTACGAGCAGTACTTC. The V call is TRBV5-1, the J call TRBJ2-7, with D possibly TRBD1 on 6 matching bases. V was shortened by 4 bases and J by 2 bases, with 22 bases between the two germline ends. Per the germline V gene, CDR1 is SGHRS and CDR2 is YFSETQ. The CDR3 covers 17 residues. The full variable domain, its missing parts supplied by reference TRBV5-1 and TRBJ2-7, is KAGVTQTPRYLIKTRGQQVTLSCSPISGHRSVSWYQQTPGQGLQFLFEYFSETQRNKGNFPGRFSGRQFSNSRSEMNVSTLELGDSALYLCASSPLVGTRKPYEQYFGPGTRLTVT.

This clone was counted between two and nine times. This chain uses TRBV30 with TRBJ1-1, with no clear D. Trimming removed 6 bases at V and 1 base at J, with 24 bases between. The CDR3 has 17 residues. CDR1 is GTSNPN, CDR2 SVGIG, per germline (reference sequence). For the CDR3, the DNA is TGTGCCTGTACTGGACTGTCGGGTGTTTTTGAGAACACTGAAGCTTTCTTT. Its protein is CACTGLSGVFENTEAFF.

The V gene is TRBV27, the J gene TRBJ1-5, with 8 bases aligning to TRBD1. Germline trimming cut 5 bases from V and 6 bases from J; bases unmatched to any gene: 12. The CDR3 sequence is 16 residues long. Germline assignment: CDR1 MNHEY and CDR2 SMNVEV (reference sequence). CDR3 coding DNA: TGTGCCAGCAGTCCATCAGGGGGCGAGGCTGTTCAGCCCCAGCATTTT. It codes for CASSPSGGEAVQPQHF.

The V and J genes are TRBV6-5 and TRBJ1-2; no clear D gene. The CDR3 spans 15 residues. Between the trimmed V and J ends, which lost 10 bases and 2 bases, there was a span of 20 bases. From germline, CDR1 is MNHEY and CDR2 SVGAGI. CDR3 nucleotide sequence: TGTGCCATCCCCGTTTTGAGCTCCGAAAACTATGGCTACACCTTC. Translated: CAIPVLSSENYGYTF.

The chain employs TRBV6-6 and TRBJ2-1; possible D gene TRBD1, 6 bases. Trimming took off 7 bases at V and 4 bases at J, with 17 bases between the two ends. Germline CDR1 and CDR2: MNHNY and SVGAGI (reference sequence). This CDR3 is built from 15 residues. This CDR3 reads CASKEIGTSYNEQFF. CDR3 nucleotide sequence: TGTGCCAGCAAGGAAATCGGGACATCATACAATGAGCAGTTCTTC.

The CDR3 DNA follows: TGTGCCAGCAGCGGAGTGAGGGTGGGCACTGAAGCTTTCTTT. Protein product: CASSGVRVGTEAFF. The chain combines TRBV9 with TRBJ1-1, with unresolved D. Germline values: CDR1 SGDLS, CDR2 YYNGEE. The CDR3 length is 14 residues. V shed 3 bases and J shed 4 bases, with 13 bases lying between them. Using reference TRBV9 and TRBJ1-1 for the parts outside the CDR3, the full variable domain is DSGVTQTPKHLITATGQRVTLRCSPRSGDLSVYWYQQSLDQGLQFLIQYYNGEERAKGNILERFSAQQFPDLHSELNLSSLELGDSALYFCASSGVRVGTEAFFGQGTRLTVV.

The chain links TRBV4-2 to TRBJ1-1, with a possible D match to TRBD1 (5 bases). The germline V gene encodes CDR1 LGHNA and CDR2 YNFKEQ. V dropped 0 bases and J dropped 1 base, with 12 bases sitting between them. The CDR3 sequence is 16 residues long. The CDR3 DNA sequence: TGTGCCAGCAGCCAAGATGGACTAGGGGCGAACACTGAAGCTTTCTTT. This encodes CASSQDGLGANTEAFF.

The rearrangement links TRBV5-4 to TRBJ2-2, with 7 bases matching TRBD1. Germline V lookup: CDR1 SGHNT, CDR2 YYREEE (reference sequence). This CDR3 comprises 15 residues. Trimming removed 2 bases from V and 4 bases from J; junction bases left unmatched: 5. CDR3 loop: CASSLGGAGTGELFF. The CDR3 DNA sequence: TGTGCCAGCAGCTTAGGGGGCGCGGGCACCGGGGAGCTGTTTTTT.

This clone was seen only a few times. The chain employs TRBV25-1 and TRBJ2-7; perhaps TRBD1 as D (5 bases). There are 13 residues in the CDR3. Germline V lookup: CDR1 MGHDK, CDR2 SYGVNS. With 2 bases removed from V and 5 bases from J, the gap between germline ends came to 10 bases. CDR3 amino acids: CASSEQRGNEQYF. In DNA form, the CDR3 reads TGTGCCAGCAGTGAACAAAGGGGTAACGAGCAGTACTTC.

The genes are TRBV4-1 and TRBJ2-6; D gene uncertain. This CDR3 has 13 residues. V lost 7 bases to trimming and J lost 0 bases, with 4 bases between them. Looked up from germline, CDR1 is MGHRA and CDR2 is YSYEKL. Written as DNA, the CDR3 is TGCGCCAGCACCTCCTCTGGGGCCAACGTCCTGACTTTC. As protein: CASTSSGANVLTF.

The chain carries TRBV3-1 (or the pseudogene TRBV3-2) and TRBJ1-4; D not resolved. Germline CDR1 reads LGHDT; CDR2 reads YNNKEL (reference sequence). V was cut by 1 base and J by 2 bases, with 5 bases left in between. The CDR3 sequence is 14 residues long. CDR3: CASSQARTNEKLFF. The CDR3 DNA follows: TGTGCCAGCAGCCAAGCCCGGACTAATGAAAAACTGTTTTTT.

The chain is built from TRBV4-1 and TRBJ1-1; D perhaps matches TRBD1 (5 bases). The CDR3 is 15 residues long. Germline V gene lookup returns CDR1 MGHRA and CDR2 YSYEKL. V lost 2 bases, J lost 4 bases, and 14 bases lay in between. The CDR3 nucleotides read TGCGCCAGCAGCCAAAGGTGGGGGGAAAGCACTGAAGCTTTCTTT. Residues: CASSQRWGESTEAFF.